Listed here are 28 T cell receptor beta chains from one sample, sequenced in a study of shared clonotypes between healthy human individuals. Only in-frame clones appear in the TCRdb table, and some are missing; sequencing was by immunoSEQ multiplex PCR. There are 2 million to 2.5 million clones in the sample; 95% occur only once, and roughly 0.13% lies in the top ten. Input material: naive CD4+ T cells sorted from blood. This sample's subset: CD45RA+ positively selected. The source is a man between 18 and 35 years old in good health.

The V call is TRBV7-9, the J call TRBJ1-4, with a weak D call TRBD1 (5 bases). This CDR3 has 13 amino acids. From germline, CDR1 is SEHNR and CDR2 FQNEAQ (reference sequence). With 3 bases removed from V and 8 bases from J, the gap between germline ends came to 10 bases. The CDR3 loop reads CASSFTWGEKLFF. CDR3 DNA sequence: TGTGCCAGCAGCTTCACGTGGGGGGAAAAACTGTTTTTT.

CDR3 nucleotides: TGTGCCAGCAGCTTAGTGGGGGTCGGGTCGAAGACCCAGTACTTC. Residues: CASSLVGVGSKTQYF. This chain uses TRBV13 with TRBJ2-5; D could derive from TRBD1 or TRBD2 (5 bases each). V lost 1 base to trimming and J lost 6 bases, with 15 bases between them. This CDR3 has 15 residues. Germline CDR1 PRHDT, CDR2 FYEKMQ (reference sequence).

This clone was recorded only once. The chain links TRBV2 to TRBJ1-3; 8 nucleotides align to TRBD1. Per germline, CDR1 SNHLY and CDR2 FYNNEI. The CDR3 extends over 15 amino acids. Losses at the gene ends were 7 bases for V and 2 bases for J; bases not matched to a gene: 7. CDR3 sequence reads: CASNDMDRAGNTIYF. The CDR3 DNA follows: TGTGCCAGCAATGATATGGACAGGGCTGGAAACACCATATATTTT.

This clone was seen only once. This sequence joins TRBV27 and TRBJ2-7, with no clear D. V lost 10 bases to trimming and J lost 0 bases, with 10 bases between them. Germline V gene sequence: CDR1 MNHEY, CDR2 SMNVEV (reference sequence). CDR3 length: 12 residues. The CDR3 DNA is TGTGCCACCGGAGTTACCTCCTACGAGCAGTACTTC. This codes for CATGVTSYEQYF.

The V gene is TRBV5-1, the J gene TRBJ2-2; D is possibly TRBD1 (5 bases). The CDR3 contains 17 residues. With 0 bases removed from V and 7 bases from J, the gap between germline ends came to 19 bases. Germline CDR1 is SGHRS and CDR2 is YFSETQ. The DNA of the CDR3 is TGCGCCAGCAGCTTGGAACAGGTCTACGCTAGGGGCGGGGAGCTGTTTTTT. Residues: CASSLEQVYARGGELFF.

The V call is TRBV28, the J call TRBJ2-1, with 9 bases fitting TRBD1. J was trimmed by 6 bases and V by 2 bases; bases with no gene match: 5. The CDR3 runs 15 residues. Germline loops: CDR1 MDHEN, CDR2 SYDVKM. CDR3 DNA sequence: TGTGCCAGCAGTTTAGAGACAGGGGGAGGCAATGAGCAGTTCTTC. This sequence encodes CASSLETGGGNEQFF.

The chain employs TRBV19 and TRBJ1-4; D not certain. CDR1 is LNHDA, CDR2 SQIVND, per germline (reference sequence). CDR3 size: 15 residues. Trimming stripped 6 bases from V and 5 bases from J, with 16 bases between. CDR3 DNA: TGTGCCAGTAGACCTGGACGGTTACCGAATGAAAAACTGTTTTTT. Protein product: CASRPGRLPNEKLFF.

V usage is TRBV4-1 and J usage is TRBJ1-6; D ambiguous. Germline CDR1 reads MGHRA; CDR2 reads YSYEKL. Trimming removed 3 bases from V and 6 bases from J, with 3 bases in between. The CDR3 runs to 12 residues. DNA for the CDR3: TGCGCCAGCAGCCAGGGTAATTCACCCCTCCACTTT. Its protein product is CASSQGNSPLHF.

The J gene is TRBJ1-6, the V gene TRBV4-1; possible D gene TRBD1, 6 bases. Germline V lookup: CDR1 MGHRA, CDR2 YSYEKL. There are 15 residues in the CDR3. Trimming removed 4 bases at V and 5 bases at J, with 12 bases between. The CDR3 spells CASSPWAGDNSPLHF. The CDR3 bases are TGCGCCAGCAGCCCCTGGGCAGGGGATAATTCACCCCTCCACTTT.

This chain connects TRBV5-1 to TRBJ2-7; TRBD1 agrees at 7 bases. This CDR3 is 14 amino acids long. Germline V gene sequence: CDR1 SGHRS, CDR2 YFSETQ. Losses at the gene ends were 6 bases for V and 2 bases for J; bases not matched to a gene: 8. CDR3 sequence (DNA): TGCGCCAGCACCAACGGGGACAGAGCCTACGAGCAGTACTTC. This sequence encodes CASTNGDRAYEQYF.

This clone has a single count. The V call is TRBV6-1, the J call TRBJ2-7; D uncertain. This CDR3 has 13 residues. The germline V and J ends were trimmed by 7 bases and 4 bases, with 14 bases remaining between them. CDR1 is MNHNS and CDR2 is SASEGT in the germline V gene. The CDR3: CASTPRVGYEQYF. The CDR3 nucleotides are TGTGCCAGCACCCCACGGGTGGGGTACGAGCAGTACTTC.

CDR3 sequence (DNA): TGTGCCAGCAGCTTGGAGTGGCAGGGGCAAGAGACCCAGTACTTC. As protein: CASSLEWQGQETQYF. This chain connects TRBV5-4 to TRBJ2-5, with a possible D match to TRBD1 (6 bases). Germline lookup yields CDR1 SGHNT and CDR2 YYREEE (reference sequence). The CDR3 contains 15 residues. The V end lost 0 bases, the J end lost 2 bases, and 11 bases lay between the germline ends.

The chain's CDR3 is CSVDIPSGGFYNEQFF. In DNA, the CDR3 is TGCAGCGTTGATATTCCTAGCGGGGGATTCTACAATGAGCAGTTCTTC. The chain combines TRBV29-1 with TRBJ2-1; 10 bases agree with TRBD2. This CDR3 has 16 amino acids. CDR1 and CDR2 (germline): SQVTM, ANQGSEA. V dropped 3 bases and J dropped 3; count of bases not matched to a gene: 8.

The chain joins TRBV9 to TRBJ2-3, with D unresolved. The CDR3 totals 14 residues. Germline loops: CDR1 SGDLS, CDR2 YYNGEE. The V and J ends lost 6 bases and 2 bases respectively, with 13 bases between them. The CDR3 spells CASTLRRDTDTQYF. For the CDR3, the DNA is TGTGCCAGCACCCTTCGTAGGGACACAGATACGCAGTATTTT. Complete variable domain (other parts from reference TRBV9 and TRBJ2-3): DSGVTQTPKHLITATGQRVTLRCSPRSGDLSVYWYQQSLDQGLQFLIQYYNGEERAKGNILERFSAQQFPDLHSELNLSSLELGDSALYFCASTLRRDTDTQYFGPGTRLTVL.

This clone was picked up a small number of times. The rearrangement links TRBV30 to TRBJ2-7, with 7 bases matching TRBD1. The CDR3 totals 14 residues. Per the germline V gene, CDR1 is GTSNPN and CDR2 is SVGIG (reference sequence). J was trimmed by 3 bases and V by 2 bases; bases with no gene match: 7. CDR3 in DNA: TGTGCCTGGAGTCGGCCAGGGGGTTTCTACGAGCAGTACTTC. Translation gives CAWSRPGGFYEQYF.

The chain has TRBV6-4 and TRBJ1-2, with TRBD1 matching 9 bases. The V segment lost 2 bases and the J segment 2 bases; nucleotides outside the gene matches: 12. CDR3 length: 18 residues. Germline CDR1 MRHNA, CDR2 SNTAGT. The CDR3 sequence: CASSDRTRDRDLNYGYTF. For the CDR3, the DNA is TGTGCCAGCAGTGACCGTACCCGGGACAGGGATTTGAACTATGGCTACACCTTC.

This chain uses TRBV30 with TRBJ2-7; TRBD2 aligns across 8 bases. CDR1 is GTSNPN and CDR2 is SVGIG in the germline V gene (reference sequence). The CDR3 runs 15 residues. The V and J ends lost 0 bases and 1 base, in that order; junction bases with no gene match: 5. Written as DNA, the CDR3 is TGTGCCTGGAGTGTCGAGACTAGCGTTTCCTACGAGCAGTACTTC. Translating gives CAWSVETSVSYEQYF.

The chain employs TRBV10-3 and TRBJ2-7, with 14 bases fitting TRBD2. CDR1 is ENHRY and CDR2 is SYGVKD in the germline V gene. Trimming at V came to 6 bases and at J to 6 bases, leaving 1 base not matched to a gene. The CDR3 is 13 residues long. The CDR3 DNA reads TGTGCCATCAGCGGGACTAGCGGGAGCGAGCAGTACTTC. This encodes CAISGTSGSEQYF.

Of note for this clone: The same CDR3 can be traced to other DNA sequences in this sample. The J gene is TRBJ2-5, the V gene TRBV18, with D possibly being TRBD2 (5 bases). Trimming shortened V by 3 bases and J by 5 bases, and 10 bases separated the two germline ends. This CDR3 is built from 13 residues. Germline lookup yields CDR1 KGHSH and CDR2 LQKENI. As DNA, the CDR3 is TGTGCCAGCTCACCGGTGTCGGGGGAGACCCAGTACTTC. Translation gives CASSPVSGETQYF.

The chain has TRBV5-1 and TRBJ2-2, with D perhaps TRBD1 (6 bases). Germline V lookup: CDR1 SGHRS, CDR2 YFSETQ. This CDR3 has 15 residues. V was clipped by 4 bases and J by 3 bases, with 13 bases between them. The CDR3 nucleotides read TGCGCCAGCAGCATTACGGGACAAGACACCGGGGAGCTGTTTTTT. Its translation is CASSITGQDTGELFF.

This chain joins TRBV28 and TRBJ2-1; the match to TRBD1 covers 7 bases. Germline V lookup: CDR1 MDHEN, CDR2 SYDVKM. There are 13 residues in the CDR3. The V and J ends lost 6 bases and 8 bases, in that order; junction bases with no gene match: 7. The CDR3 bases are TGTGCCAGCAGGATGACAGGGTTGTATGAGCAGTTCTTC. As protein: CASRMTGLYEQFF.

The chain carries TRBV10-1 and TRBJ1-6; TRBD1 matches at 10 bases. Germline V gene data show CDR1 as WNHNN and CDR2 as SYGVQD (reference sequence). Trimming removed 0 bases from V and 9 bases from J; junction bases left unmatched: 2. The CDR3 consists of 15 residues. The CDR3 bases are TGCGCCAGCAGTGAGTCGACAGGGGGCGGTTCACCCCTCCACTTT. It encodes CASSESTGGGSPLHF.

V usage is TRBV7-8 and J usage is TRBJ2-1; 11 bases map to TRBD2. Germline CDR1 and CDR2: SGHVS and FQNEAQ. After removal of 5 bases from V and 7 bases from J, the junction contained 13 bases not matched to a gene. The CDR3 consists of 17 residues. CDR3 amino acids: CASSPRLAGGVLNEQFF. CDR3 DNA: TGTGCCAGCAGCCCGAGGCTAGCGGGGGGCGTCCTTAATGAGCAGTTCTTC.

The CDR3: CSVREDTQYF. Here the CDR3 DNA reads TGCAGTGTCCGGGAAGATACGCAGTATTTT. This rearrangement joins TRBV20-1 to TRBJ2-3; D is perhaps TRBD2 (5 bases). V lost 7 bases to trimming and J lost 5 bases, with 7 bases between them. Germline V CDR1 and CDR2: DFQATT, SNEGSKA (reference sequence). The CDR3 contains 10 residues.

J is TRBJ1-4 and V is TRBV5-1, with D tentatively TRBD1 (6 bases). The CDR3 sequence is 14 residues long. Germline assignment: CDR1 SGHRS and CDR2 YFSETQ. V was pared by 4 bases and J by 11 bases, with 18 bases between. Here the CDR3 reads CASSPEPGEHKLFF. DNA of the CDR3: TGCGCCAGCAGCCCTGAGCCAGGGGAACACAAACTGTTTTTT.

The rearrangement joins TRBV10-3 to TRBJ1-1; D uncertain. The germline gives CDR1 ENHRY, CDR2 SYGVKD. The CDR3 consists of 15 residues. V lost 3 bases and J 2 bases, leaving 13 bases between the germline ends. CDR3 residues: CAISDSVHDNTEAFF. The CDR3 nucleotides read TGTGCCATCAGTGATTCTGTACACGACAACACTGAAGCTTTCTTT.

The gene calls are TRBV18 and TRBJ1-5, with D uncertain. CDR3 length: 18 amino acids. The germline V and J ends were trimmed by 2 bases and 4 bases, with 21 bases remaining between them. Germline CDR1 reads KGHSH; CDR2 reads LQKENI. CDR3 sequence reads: CASSPFGLRPSPNQPQHF. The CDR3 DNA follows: TGTGCCAGCTCACCATTCGGGTTGCGCCCCTCCCCAAATCAGCCCCAGCATTTT.

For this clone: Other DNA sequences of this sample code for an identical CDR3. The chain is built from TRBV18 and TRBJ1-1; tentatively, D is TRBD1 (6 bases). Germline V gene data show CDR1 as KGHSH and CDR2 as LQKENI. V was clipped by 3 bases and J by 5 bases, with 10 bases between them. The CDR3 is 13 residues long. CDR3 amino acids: CASSPRGGTEAFF. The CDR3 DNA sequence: TGTGCCAGCTCACCCAGGGGTGGGACTGAAGCTTTCTTT.